These 10 T cell receptor beta chains share one sample of origin, sequenced in a study of identical twins. TCRdb processed the 5' RACE reads anew with MiXCR; each CDR3 protein has one entry. Among some 230,000 distinct CDR3 sequences, 6% to 7% were seen once, and the ten largest hold 13% to 15%. These records were also assigned to another study, of T cells expressing NK-cell markers.

Sequencing was done on a sample of CD8+ T cells sorted from blood. These receptors were taken from a woman aged 18-29 years in good health.

This clonotype has only a few counts. V gene TRBV19 combines with J gene TRBJ1-1; D unclear. Germline CDR1 reads LNHDA; CDR2 reads SQIVND (reference sequence). V lost 5 bases to trimming and J lost 0 bases, with 13 bases between them. CDR3 size: 15 residues. The CDR3 reads CASSPGVGMNTEAFF. The CDR3 region has the DNA TGTGCCAGTAGTCCCGGTGTGGGGATGAACACTGAAGCTTTCTTT.

This clonotype was detected only a few times. V usage is TRBV2 and J usage is TRBJ2-3, with a weak D call TRBD2 (5 bases). V dropped 1 base and J dropped 4 bases, with 15 bases sitting between them. From germline, CDR1 is SNHLY and CDR2 FYNNEI. The CDR3 covers 16 residues. CDR3 nucleotides: TGTGCCAGCAGTGAAGACGACTACCCAACCGCAGATACGCAGTATTTT. Translating it yields CASSEDDYPTADTQYF.

Ten or more counts support this clonotype. The V call is TRBV3-1, the J call TRBJ2-5, with D perhaps TRBD1 or TRBD2 (5 bases each). The CDR3 is 12 residues long. Germline assignment: CDR1 LGHDT and CDR2 YNNKEL (reference sequence). The germline V and J ends were trimmed by 6 bases and 3 bases, with 8 bases remaining between them. The DNA of the CDR3 is TGTGCCAGCAGGGGGGTCGAAGAGACCCAGTACTTC. Protein sequence: CASRGVEETQYF.

This clonotype came up a few times. The DNA of the CDR3 is TGCAGTGCTAGATCCTTAGGGGTTGAAAAACTGTTTTTT. This codes for CSARSLGVEKLFF. The gene calls are TRBV20-1 and TRBJ1-4; weak D call: TRBD1 (5 bases). V shed 2 bases and J shed 7 bases, with 11 bases lying between them. There are 13 residues in the CDR3. The germline CDR1 and CDR2 sequences are DFQATT and SNEGSKA (reference sequence).

The CDR3 region has the DNA TGTGCCGGTGGGCGGGGAACGACCCATATATACGAGCAGTACTTC. It codes for CAGGRGTTHIYEQYF. The chain employs TRBV10-3 and TRBJ2-7; a possible D gene is TRBD2 (6 bases). The CDR3 has 15 residues. CDR1 is ENHRY, CDR2 SYGVKD, per germline. V dropped 11 bases and J dropped 4 bases, with 24 bases sitting between them.

This clonotype was observed a few times. CDR3 nucleotides: TGTGCCAGCAGTACCGCAGGGCTCGCAGATGAGCAGTTCTTC. As protein: CASSTAGLADEQFF. The chain recombines TRBV7-8 with TRBJ2-1; perhaps TRBD1 as D (5 bases). The germline CDR1 and CDR2 sequences are SGHVS and FQNEAQ. With 6 bases removed from V and 8 bases from J, the gap between germline ends came to 17 bases. There are 14 residues in the CDR3.

This clonotype turned up a few times. This chain uses TRBV10-2 with TRBJ1-5, with 7 nucleotides matching TRBD1. Germline CDR1 and CDR2: WSHSY and SAAADI. The CDR3 extends over 15 amino acids. V lost 8 bases to trimming and J lost 1 base; unmatched junction nucleotides: 8. CDR3 coding DNA: TGCGCCAGCGCGATCCAGGGGGGAAGCAATCAGCCCCAGCATTTT. Amino acids: CASAIQGGSNQPQHF.

This clonotype was found many times. V is TRBV27 and J is TRBJ2-1, with TRBD2 as a possible D gene (6 bases). The CDR3 loop spans 14 amino acids. V shed 3 bases and J shed 10 bases, with 16 bases lying between them. Germline CDR1 is MNHEY and CDR2 is SMNVEV (reference sequence). The CDR3 loop is CASSFGDSYEEQFF. CDR3 in DNA: TGTGCCAGCAGTTTCGGGGACTCCTACGAAGAGCAGTTCTTC.

This chain joins TRBV9 and TRBJ2-3; TRBD2 aligns across 7 bases. This CDR3 is 16 amino acids long. CDR1 and CDR2 (germline): SGDLS, YYNGEE. The V gene end was trimmed by 4 bases and the J gene end by 4 bases; junction bases not matched to a gene: 12. The CDR3 is CASSPLVEGGPDTQYF. Here the CDR3 DNA reads TGTGCCAGCAGCCCTCTCGTTGAGGGAGGGCCAGATACGCAGTATTTT.

There are a few counts of this clonotype. This sequence joins TRBV29-1 and TRBJ1-2, with TRBD1 identical over 9 bases. With 6 bases clipped from V and 6 bases from J, the junction kept 5 bases outside the gene matches. This CDR3 contains 12 residues. Germline values: CDR1 SQVTM, CDR2 ANQGSEA. Here the CDR3 reads CSVATGGHGYTF. Written as DNA, the CDR3 is TGCAGCGTCGCAACAGGGGGCCATGGCTACACCTTC.